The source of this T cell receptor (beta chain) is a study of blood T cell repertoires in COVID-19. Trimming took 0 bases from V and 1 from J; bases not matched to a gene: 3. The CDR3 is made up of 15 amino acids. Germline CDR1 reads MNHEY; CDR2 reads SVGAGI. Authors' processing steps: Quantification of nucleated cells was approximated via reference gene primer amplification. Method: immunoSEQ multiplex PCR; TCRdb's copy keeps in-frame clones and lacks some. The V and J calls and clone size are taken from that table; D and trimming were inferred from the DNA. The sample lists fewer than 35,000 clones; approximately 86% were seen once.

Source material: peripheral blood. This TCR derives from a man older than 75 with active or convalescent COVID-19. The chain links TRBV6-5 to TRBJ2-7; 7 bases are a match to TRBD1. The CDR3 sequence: CASSYSSDRSYEQYF. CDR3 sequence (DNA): TGTGCCAGCAGTTACTCGTCGGACAGGTCCTACGAGCAGTACTTC.